This T cell receptor (beta chain) appears in the sequencing data of a study of cytomegalovirus exposure and HLA in healthy donors. For the study at large: When 398 donors were genotyped, just over 80% of them were found to fall in the Caucasian-associated ancestry cluster. General observations from the study: The authors enumerated 150 to 200 TCR beta chains as linked to cytomegalovirus.

Note on this clone: As yet, its antigen is unknown.

The CDR3 is 14 amino acids. The germline V gene has CDR1 SEHNR and CDR2 FQNEAQ (reference sequence). With V trimmed by 3 bases and J by 3 bases, 1 base remained unmatched. The PCR used 60 Vbeta and 13 Jbeta primers. Here immunoSEQ multiplex PCR was the method, and the copy in TCRdb shows in-frame clones only, minus some. Among roughly 200,000 clones, roughly 85% were seen once, and the ten largest hold 2.3%. The sequenced sample was PBMCs. The V and J genes are TRBV7-9 and TRBJ2-3; TRBD1 agrees at 9 bases. The sequence was collected from a woman aged 45-65 years in good health and CMV-seronegative. The CDR3 DNA is TGTGCCAGCAGCTTGGACAGGGGAACAGATACGCAGTATTTT. It specifies CASSLDRGTDTQYF. The full variable domain, completed using reference TRBV7-9 and TRBJ2-3, is DTGVSQNPRHKITKRGQNVTFRCDPISEHNRLYWYRQTLGQGPEFLTYFQNEAQLEKSRLLSDRFSAERPKGSFSTLEIQRTEQGDSAMYLCASSLDRGTDTQYFGPGTRLTVL.